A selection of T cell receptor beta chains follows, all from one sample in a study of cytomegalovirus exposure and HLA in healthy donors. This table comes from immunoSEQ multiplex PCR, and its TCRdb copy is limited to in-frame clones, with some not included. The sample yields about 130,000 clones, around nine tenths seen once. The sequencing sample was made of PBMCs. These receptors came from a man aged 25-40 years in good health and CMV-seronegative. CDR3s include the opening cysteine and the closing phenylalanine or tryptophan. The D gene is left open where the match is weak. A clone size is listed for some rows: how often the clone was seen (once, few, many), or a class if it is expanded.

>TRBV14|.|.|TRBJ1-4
CASSQEVGVREKLFF
TGTGCCAGCAGCCAAGAGGTCGGGGTACGAGAAAAACTGTTTTTT
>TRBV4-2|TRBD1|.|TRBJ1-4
CASSQGQGDEKLFF
TGTGCCAGCAGCCAAGGACAGGGTGATGAAAAACTGTTTTTT
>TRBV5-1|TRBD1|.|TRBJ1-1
CASTRTGEGTEAFF
TGCGCCAGCACCCGGACAGGGGAGGGAACTGAAGCTTTCTTT
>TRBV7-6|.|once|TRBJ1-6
CASSLTYGNSPLHF
TGTGCCAGCAGCTTAACGTACGGGAATTCACCCCTCCACTTT
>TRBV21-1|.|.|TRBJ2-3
CASSRGQGGFTDTQYF
TGTGCCAGCAGCAGGGGACAGGGGGGCTTCACAGATACGCAGTATTTT
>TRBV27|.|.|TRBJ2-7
CASSFASREAKSYEQYF
TGTGCCAGCAGTTTTGCATCGCGGGAAGCAAAATCTTACGAGCAGTACTTC
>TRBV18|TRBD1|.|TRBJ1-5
CASSPPGQREPQHF
TGTGCCAGCTCACCACCGGGACAGAGGGAGCCCCAGCATTTT
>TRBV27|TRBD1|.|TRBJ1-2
CASSLLGQGDYGYTF
TGTGCCAGCAGTTTATTAGGACAGGGGGACTATGGCTACACCTTC
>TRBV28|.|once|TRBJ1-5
CASRGLLHQPQHF
TGTGCCAGCAGGGGACTACTCCATCAGCCCCAGCATTTT
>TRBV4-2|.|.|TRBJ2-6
CASSQDAGSGANVLTF
TGTGCCAGCAGCCAAGATGCGGGCTCTGGGGCCAACGTCCTGACTTTC
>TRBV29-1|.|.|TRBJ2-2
CSGSRGEATGELFF
TGCAGCGGATCCAGGGGTGAGGCCACCGGGGAGCTGTTTTTT
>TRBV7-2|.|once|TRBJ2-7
CASSLGAVITYEQYF
TGTGCCAGCAGCTTAGGGGCCGTGATTACTTACGAGCAGTACTTC
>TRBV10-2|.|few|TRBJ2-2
CASRSLLFGELFF
TGCGCCAGCAGGTCTCTTCTTTTCGGGGAGCTGTTTTTT
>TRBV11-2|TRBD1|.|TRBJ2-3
CASSLDGDRDSYF
TGTGCCAGCAGCTTAGATGGGGACAGGGATAGCTATTTT
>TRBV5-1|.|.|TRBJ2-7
CASSLWLTSYEQYF
TGCGCCAGCAGCTTGTGGCTTACCTCCTACGAGCAGTACTTC
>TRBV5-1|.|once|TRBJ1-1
CASSLPAGDMNTEAFF
TGCGCCAGCAGCTTGCCGGCAGGGGACATGAACACTGAAGCTTTCTTT
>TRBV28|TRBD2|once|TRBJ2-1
CASRVGLAAYNEQFF
TGTGCCAGCAGGGTCGGACTAGCCGCCTACAATGAGCAGTTCTTC
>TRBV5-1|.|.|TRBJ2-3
CASSYSGSTDTQYF
TGCGCCAGCAGCTATAGCGGTAGCACAGATACGCAGTATTTT
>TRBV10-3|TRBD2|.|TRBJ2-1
CAISVSAGGRDEQFF
TGTGCCATCAGTGTGTCTGCGGGGGGGCGCGATGAGCAGTTCTTC
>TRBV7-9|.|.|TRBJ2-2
CASSSQGLANTGELFF
TGTGCCAGCAGCTCCCAGGGGTTGGCGAACACCGGGGAGCTGTTTTTT
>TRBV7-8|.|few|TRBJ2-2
CASSTSGGRELFF
TGTGCCAGCAGCACTAGTGGAGGGAGGGAGCTGTTTTTT
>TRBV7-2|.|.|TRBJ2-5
CASSLVRVEGETQYF
TGTGCCAGCAGCTTAGTCAGGGTGGAGGGAGAGACCCAGTACTTC
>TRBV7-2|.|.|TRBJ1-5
CASSLDFGAQPQHF
TGTGCCAGCAGCTTAGATTTTGGGGCCCAGCCCCAGCATTTT
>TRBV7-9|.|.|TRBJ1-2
CASSLSDSLTSATF
TGTGCCAGCAGCTTAAGTGACAGCCTTACCTCCGCCACCTTC
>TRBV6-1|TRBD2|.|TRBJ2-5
CASSEVGGSQETQYF
TGTGCCAGCAGTGAAGTCGGGGGGTCTCAAGAGACCCAGTACTTC
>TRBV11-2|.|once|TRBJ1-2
CASSSQVNYGYTF
TGTGCCAGCAGCTCACAGGTGAACTATGGCTACACCTTC
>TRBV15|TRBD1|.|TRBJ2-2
CATSRGQGGTGELFF
TGTGCCACCAGCAGGGGACAGGGTGGAACCGGGGAGCTGTTTTTT
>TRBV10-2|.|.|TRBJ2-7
CASSDSGLGYEQYF
TGCGCCAGCAGTGACTCGGGATTGGGCTACGAGCAGTACTTC
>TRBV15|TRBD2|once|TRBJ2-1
CATSGLGLAGASSYNEQFF
TGTGCCACCAGCGGACTAGGACTAGCGGGGGCCAGCTCCTACAATGAGCAGTTCTTC
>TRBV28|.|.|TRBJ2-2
CASSPVLTGTGELFF
TGTGCCAGCAGCCCCGTCTTAACAGGGACCGGGGAGCTGTTTTTT
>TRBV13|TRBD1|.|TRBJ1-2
CASSLRGQGAGGYTF
TGTGCCAGCAGCTTAAGAGGACAGGGGGCAGGTGGCTACACCTTC
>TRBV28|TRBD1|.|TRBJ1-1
CASSSDRGFTEAFF
TGTGCCAGCAGTTCAGACAGGGGCTTCACTGAAGCTTTCTTT
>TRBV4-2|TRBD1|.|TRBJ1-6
CASSHPPGQGNSPLHF
TGTGCCAGCAGCCACCCACCGGGACAGGGGAATTCACCCCTCCACTTT
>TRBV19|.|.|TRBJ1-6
CASSPPRRAGTYNSPLHF
TGTGCCAGTAGTCCTCCGCGGAGGGCCGGAACCTATAATTCACCCCTCCACTTT
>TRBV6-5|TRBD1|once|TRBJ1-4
CASSYTTGTNEKLFF
TGTGCCAGCAGTTACACGACAGGGACTAATGAAAAACTGTTTTTT
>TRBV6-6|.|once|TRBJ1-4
CASRTGLATNEKLFF
TGTGCCAGCAGAACAGGGTTGGCGACTAATGAAAAACTGTTTTTT
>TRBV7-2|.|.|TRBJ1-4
CASSTYLDEKLFF
TGTGCCAGCAGCACTTATTTGGATGAAAAACTGTTTTTT
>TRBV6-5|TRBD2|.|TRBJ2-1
CASSPGTRHNEQFF
TGTGCCAGCAGTCCCGGGACTAGACATAATGAGCAGTTCTTC
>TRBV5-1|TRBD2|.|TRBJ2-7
CASSQGTSGPWRWEQYF
TGCGCCAGCAGCCAAGGGACTAGCGGGCCATGGAGGTGGGAGCAGTACTTC
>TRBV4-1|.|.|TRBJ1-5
CASSPPERIGNQPQHF
TGCGCCAGCAGCCCCCCCGAGCGGATAGGGAATCAGCCCCAGCATTTT
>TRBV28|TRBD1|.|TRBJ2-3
CASVSSGTGADTQYF
TGTGCCAGCGTGTCCTCCGGGACAGGGGCAGATACGCAGTATTTT
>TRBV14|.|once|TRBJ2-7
CASSHIRTETYEQYF
TGTGCCAGCAGCCATATAAGGACAGAGACCTACGAGCAGTACTTC
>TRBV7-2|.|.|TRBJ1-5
CASSLGWDKASNQPQHF
TGTGCCAGCAGCTTAGGGTGGGACAAAGCTAGCAATCAGCCCCAGCATTTT
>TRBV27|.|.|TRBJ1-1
CASSSRVAMVAFF
TGTGCCAGCAGTTCCAGGGTAGCTATGGTAGCTTTCTTT
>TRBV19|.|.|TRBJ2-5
CASSIGGRASETQYF
TGTGCCAGTAGTATCGGGGGACGAGCATCAGAGACCCAGTACTTC
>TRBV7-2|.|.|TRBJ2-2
CASSLVPNTGELFF
TGTGCCAGCAGCCTTGTTCCGAACACCGGGGAGCTGTTTTTT
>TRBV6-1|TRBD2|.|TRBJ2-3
CASSEGLAGPTDTQYF
TGTGCCAGCAGTGAAGGCCTAGCGGGGCCCACAGATACGCAGTATTTT
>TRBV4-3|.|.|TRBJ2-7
CASSQDTRQTYEQYF
TGCGCCAGCAGCCAAGATACCCGACAGACCTACGAGCAGTACTTC
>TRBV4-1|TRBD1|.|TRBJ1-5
CASSQLTGEPQHF
TGCGCCAGCAGCCAGCTTACAGGGGAGCCCCAGCATTTT
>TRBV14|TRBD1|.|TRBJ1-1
CASSQGARGTEAFF
TGTGCCAGCAGTCAGGGGGCTCGGGGCACTGAAGCTTTCTTT
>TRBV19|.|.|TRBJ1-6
CASKSGSATPLHF
TGTGCCAGTAAATCGGGGTCTGCGACACCCCTCCACTTT
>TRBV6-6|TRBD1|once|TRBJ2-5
CASGWTGLQETQYF
TGTGCCAGCGGCTGGACAGGGCTACAAGAGACCCAGTACTTC
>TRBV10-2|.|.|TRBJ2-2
CASSESSTGELFF
TGCGCCAGCAGTGAGTCATCGACCGGGGAGCTGTTTTTT